One sample yielded the 28 T cell receptor beta chains listed below, sequenced in a study of CD8 T cells in ankylosing spondylitis. No antigen is known for these receptors. Overall study results and limits: Several highly homologous variants made up a TCR beta motif, and this motif appeared characteristic of ankylosing spondylitis blood.

MiXCR, run by TCRdb on the 5' RACE reads, gives a single entry per CDR3 protein. Of tens of thousands of distinct CDR3 sequences detected, roughly 10% appear once; the ten largest clones hold 30%. The source material was blood, either unsorted or a sorted T cell fraction (not recorded which). The receptors were gathered from a male donor with ankylosing spondylitis.

This clonotype was seen many times. CDR3 region: CSARTGSTDTQYF. DNA of the CDR3: TGCAGCGCCCGGACAGGGAGTACAGATACGCAGTATTTT. The chain couples TRBV29-1 to TRBJ2-3, with TRBD1 matching over 8 bases. CDR1 and CDR2 (germline): SQVTM, ANQGSEA. Losses at the gene ends were 7 bases for V and 3 bases for J; bases not matched to a gene: 6. CDR3 length: 13 residues.

The chain employs TRBV7-9 and TRBJ2-1; either TRBD1 or TRBD2 may fit D (5 bases each). Looked up from germline, CDR1 is SEHNR and CDR2 is FQNEAQ (reference sequence). This CDR3 comprises 15 residues. Trimming cost V 7 bases and J 2 bases, with 15 bases left between them. Here the CDR3 reads CASIHRDETYNEQFF. As DNA, the CDR3 is TGTGCCAGCATTCATCGGGACGAAACCTACAATGAGCAGTTCTTC. The entire variable domain, with the rest obtained from reference TRBV7-9 and TRBJ2-1, is as follows: DTGVSQNPRHKITKRGQNVTFRCDPISEHNRLYWYRQTLGQGPEFLTYFQNEAQLEKSRLLSDRFSAERPKGSFSTLEIQRTEQGDSAMYLCASIHRDETYNEQFFGPGTRLTVL.

This clonotype showed up just a few times. The chain recombines TRBV11-1 with TRBJ1-4, with 11 bases fitting TRBD1. Losses at the gene ends were 5 bases for V and 3 bases for J; bases not matched to a gene: 11. This CDR3 has 18 residues. Looked up from germline, CDR1 is SGHAT and CDR2 is FQDESV (reference sequence). The CDR3 reads CASSAPDRGRQANEKLFF. The DNA for the CDR3 is TGTGCCAGCAGCGCACCGGACAGGGGGCGTCAAGCTAATGAAAAACTGTTTTTT.

This clonotype was detected ten times or more. This chain links TRBV11-2 with TRBJ2-7, with TRBD1 as a possible D gene (6 bases). The CDR3 length is 11 residues. Germline-derived CDR1 and CDR2 are SGHAT and FQNNGV. Trimming pared 7 bases from V and 4 bases from J, leaving 8 bases between. CDR3 nucleotide sequence: TGTGCCAGCATGGGGGCTTACGAGCAGTACTTC. Its translation: CASMGAYEQYF.

This clonotype has more than one count but fewer than ten. This rearrangement joins TRBV28 to TRBJ2-7, with D perhaps TRBD1 (5 bases). Trimming pared 1 base from V and 11 bases from J, leaving 18 bases between. CDR3 length: 14 residues. CDR1 MDHEN and CDR2 SYDVKM come from the germline V gene. CDR3: CASSLSQVGREEYV. The CDR3 nucleotides read TGTGCCAGCAGTTTATCTCAGGTAGGCAGGGAAGAGTACGTC.

The rearrangement uses TRBV10-3 and TRBJ2-7; D assignment may be TRBD1 or TRBD2 (5 bases each). The V gene lost 4 bases and the J gene lost 7 bases, with 20 bases spanning the gap. CDR3 length equals 15 residues. The germline V gene encodes CDR1 ENHRY and CDR2 SYGVKD. The CDR3 nucleotides are TGTGCCATCAGTGGTGAGTCGGGGACCTTGAGGGAGCAGTACGTC. Protein product: CAISGESGTLREQYV.

This clonotype was seen more than once but under ten times. This chain joins TRBV4-2 and TRBJ2-7; the D is unclear. Germline values: CDR1 LGHNA, CDR2 YNFKEQ. Trimming shortened V by 4 bases and J by 3 bases, and 19 bases separated the two germline ends. The CDR3 spans 16 residues. CDR3 sequence (DNA): TGTGCCAGCAGCCCCCCGTCGAGTCCTCTGATCTACGAGCAGTACGTC. Translated: CASSPPSSPLIYEQYV.

This clonotype was observed a handful of times. The chain employs TRBV12-3 or TRBV12-4 and TRBJ2-1; D uncertain. This CDR3 contains 13 residues. The V end was cut by 1 base, the J end by 3 bases, with 4 bases between. As DNA, the CDR3 is TGTGCCAGCAGTTTAGGGATCTACAATGAGCAGTTCTTC. Its protein is CASSLGIYNEQFF.

This clonotype has ten or more counts. The chain has TRBV6-4 and TRBJ2-1, with D possibly matching TRBD2 (6 bases). V was trimmed by 2 bases and J by 1 base, leaving 12 bases between them. CDR1 is MRHNA, CDR2 SNTAGT, per germline. This CDR3 comprises 16 residues. CDR3 nucleotide sequence: TGTGCCAGCAGTGACAGTGGTAGCGGTTCCTACAATGAGCAGTTCTTC. Residues: CASSDSGSGSYNEQFF.

There are many counts of this clonotype. At one boundary the junction diverges from the germline segment, which might be a read error. CDR3 sequence (DNA): TGTGCCAGCAGCGAAGTTCAGGGTCACACAGATACGCAGTATTTT. As protein: CASSEVQGHTDTQYF. This chain joins TRBV6-1 and TRBJ2-3; the D gene is possibly TRBD1 (5 bases). CDR1 MNHNS and CDR2 SASEGT come from the germline V gene. The CDR3 consists of 15 residues.

In this sample, this clonotype turned up many times. This chain's CDR3 is CASSLGGGPYEQYF. CDR3 coding DNA: TGTGCCAGCAGCTTAGGAGGGGGCCCCTACGAGCAGTACTTC. The chain couples TRBV7-8 to TRBJ2-7; the match to TRBD1 covers 7 bases. There are 14 residues in the CDR3. The V gene end was trimmed by 1 base and the J gene end by 2 bases; junction bases not matched to a gene: 2. Germline CDR1 and CDR2: SGHVS and FQNEAQ.

This clonotype was recorded many times. The chain is built from TRBV7-2 and TRBJ1-5; D may be TRBD1 (5 bases). From germline, CDR1 is SGHTA and CDR2 FQGNSA. The CDR3 is 16 residues long. The ends were cut back, 3 bases at V and 4 bases at J, with 16 bases in the middle. CDR3 amino acids: CASSLGVAGINQPQHF. DNA for the CDR3: TGTGCCAGCAGCTTGGGGGTGGCAGGGATAAATCAGCCCCAGCATTTT.

This clonotype was detected a few times. The CDR3 DNA is TGTGCCAGCAGCTTCATGAAGATTGAAGCTTTCTTT. Amino acid sequence: CASSFMKIEAFF. The chain uses TRBV7-9 and TRBJ1-1; D uncertain. The CDR3 length is 12 residues. Germline V lookup: CDR1 SEHNR, CDR2 FQNEAQ (reference sequence). V was pared by 3 bases and J by 7 bases, with 9 bases between.

The V gene is TRBV5-1, the J gene TRBJ2-7, with TRBD1 identical over 8 bases. The CDR3 runs to 13 residues. V dropped 3 bases and J dropped 5; count of bases not matched to a gene: 4. In germline, CDR1 is SGHRS, CDR2 YFSETQ. The CDR3 region has the DNA TGCGCCAGCAGCTGGACAGGGTTCGACGAGCAGTACGTC. Encoded protein: CASSWTGFDEQYV.

The genes are TRBV29-1 and TRBJ1-2; D is undetermined. With 5 bases removed from V and 7 bases from J, the gap between germline ends came to 14 bases. Germline V gene data show CDR1 as SQVTM and CDR2 as ANQGSEA. The CDR3 sequence is 12 residues long. CDR3 DNA sequence: TGCAGCGTTCCGTATACTACCGGTGGCTACACCTTC. This codes for CSVPYTTGGYTF.

This clonotype appeared many times. The V call is TRBV4-1, the J call TRBJ2-1; D is possibly TRBD1 or TRBD2 (5 bases each). The CDR3 consists of 15 residues. V was pared by 0 bases and J by 8 bases, with 14 bases between. Germline CDR1 MGHRA, CDR2 YSYEKL. CDR3 DNA: TGCGCCAGCAGCCAAGAACTTCGGGGCGGGCATGAGCAGTTCTTC. It translates to CASSQELRGGHEQFF.

The chain recombines TRBV14 with TRBJ2-2; D perhaps matches TRBD2 (5 bases). This CDR3 is 20 amino acids long. V shed 0 bases and J shed 0 bases, with 20 bases lying between them. Germline loops: CDR1 SGHDN, CDR2 FVKESK. The CDR3: CASSQEGWMGARANTGELFF. The CDR3 bases are TGTGCCAGCAGCCAAGAAGGTTGGATGGGAGCTCGCGCGAACACCGGGGAGCTGTTTTTT.

With regard to this clonotype: A read error may be the cause here, since a much bigger clone is one base away. The CDR3 carries no conserved terminal phenylalanine or tryptophan, so it likely arises from a read error. This chain links TRBV9 with TRBJ2-4; D call uncertain. The CDR3 is 16 amino acids. V lost 3 bases, J lost 0 bases, and 13 bases lay in between. Germline-derived CDR1 and CDR2 are SGDLS and YYNGEE. DNA for the CDR3: TGTGCCAGCAGCGGAAGTCACGGTATAGCCAAAAACATTCAGTACTAC. Translating it yields CASSGSHGIAKNIQYY.

This clonotype occurred many times. The V and J genes are TRBV12-3 or TRBV12-4 and TRBJ2-3, with D unresolved. V lost 6 bases, J lost 6 bases, and 19 bases lay in between. The CDR3 contains 15 residues. The CDR3 nucleotides read TGTGCCAGCAGCCCCATTACGCCGGGTGGGGATACGCAGTATTTT. It codes for CASSPITPGGDTQYF.

The V gene is TRBV27, the J gene TRBJ2-3; D may be TRBD2 (5 bases). The CDR3 sequence is 16 residues long. Germline CDR1 is MNHEY and CDR2 is SMNVEV (reference sequence). Trimming stripped 5 bases from V and 2 bases from J, with 17 bases between. In nucleotides, the CDR3 is TGTGCCAGCAGTCCTTACGCGGGCAAGGTCACAGATACGCAGTATTTT. This encodes CASSPYAGKVTDTQYF.

This clonotype has a handful of counts. This chain connects TRBV7-9 to TRBJ2-7; D is unresolved. The CDR3 is made up of 15 amino acids. CDR1 and CDR2 from the germline V gene are SEHNR and FQNEAQ (reference sequence). The germline V and J ends were trimmed by 1 base and 2 bases, with 12 bases remaining between them. This chain's CDR3 is CASSLGSLTPYEQYF. CDR3 DNA: TGTGCCAGCAGCTTAGGAAGCCTAACACCCTACGAGCAGTACTTC.

Only a few counts were recorded for this clonotype. The V call is TRBV3-1, the J call TRBJ2-1; 11 bases are shared with TRBD2. V lost 4 bases, J lost 12 bases, and 11 bases stayed unmatched. Germline values: CDR1 LGHDT, CDR2 YNNKEL (reference sequence). The CDR3 loop spans 15 amino acids. This CDR3 reads CASSPGLAEPTLQFF. The CDR3 DNA sequence: TGTGCCAGCAGCCCGGGACTAGCGGAACCCACATTGCAGTTCTTC.

This clonotype was counted at least ten times. CDR3 region: CASSEPYRGVEQFF. The DNA for the CDR3 is TGTGCCAGCAGTGAGCCATACCGCGGGGTTGAGCAGTTCTTC. The J gene is TRBJ2-1, the V gene TRBV25-1; D possibly corresponds to TRBD2 (6 bases). CDR3 length: 14 residues. With 3 bases removed from V and 9 bases from J, the gap between germline ends came to 15 bases. Per the germline V gene, CDR1 is MGHDK and CDR2 is SYGVNS.

The gene calls are TRBV20-1 and TRBJ2-3; TRBD2 aligns across 13 bases. This CDR3 contains 19 residues. V shed 5 bases, J shed 0 bases, and the junction held 14 bases outside the gene matches. In germline, CDR1 is DFQATT, CDR2 SNEGSKA (reference sequence). In DNA, the CDR3 is TGCAGTGCTCCGGTGGAATTTGGGACTAGCGGGACTAGCACAGATACGCAGTATTTT. Translated, it gives CSAPVEFGTSGTSTDTQYF.

This clonotype was observed a handful of times. The chain uses TRBV27 and TRBJ2-7; D not certain. CDR1 and CDR2 (germline): MNHEY, SMNVEV (reference sequence). V lost 2 bases and J 4 bases, leaving 9 bases between the germline ends. CDR3 size: 13 residues. The CDR3 DNA follows: TGTGCCAGCAGTTTAGGACCGACTTACGAGCAGTACGTC. Translated, it gives CASSLGPTYEQYV.

In its sample, this clonotype was seen many times. The J gene is TRBJ1-1, the V gene TRBV5-6, with no clear D. The length of the CDR3 is 15 residues. V shed 2 bases and J shed 1 base, with 12 bases lying between them. Germline-derived CDR1 and CDR2 are SGHDT and YYEEEE. CDR3 residues: CASSFRFYGNTEAFF. The CDR3 DNA reads TGTGCCAGCAGCTTTAGGTTTTATGGGAACACTGAAGCTTTCTTT.

This rearrangement joins TRBV27 to TRBJ2-1; TRBD2 aligns across 7 bases. V dropped 7 bases and J dropped 5; count of bases not matched to a gene: 11. This CDR3 has 15 amino acids. CDR1 MNHEY and CDR2 SMNVEV come from the germline V gene (reference sequence). CDR3 amino acids: CASTLVGGPHNEQFF. CDR3 coding DNA: TGTGCCAGCACCCTTGTGGGAGGGCCCCACAATGAGCAGTTCTTC.

There are a few counts of this clonotype. The chain links TRBV7-2 to TRBJ2-1; 9 bases align to TRBD2. This CDR3 has 17 residues. The V gene end was trimmed by 5 bases and the J gene end by 1 base; junction bases not matched to a gene: 9. Germline V gives CDR1 SGHTA, CDR2 FQGNSA. CDR3 bases: TGTGCCAGCAGCCCCAACCTTAGCGGGAGTTCCTACAATGAGCAGTTCTTC. Its protein product is CASSPNLSGSSYNEQFF.